The rows below give T cell receptor beta chains drawn from one sample of a study of blood T cell repertoires in COVID-19. TCRdb keeps only in-frame clones here, not all; method: immunoSEQ multiplex PCR. Of some 220,000 clones in the sample, about nine tenths were seen once. The sequencing sample was made of peripheral blood. Source of these receptors: a man aged 30 to 45 with COVID-19, enrolled during active disease. Both conserved end residues are part of each CDR3. The order of the fields is CDR3 DNA, CDR3 protein, D gene, CDR3 length, V gene, J gene, clone size. A D gene is named only where the DNA matches it firmly. Only part of the rows carry a size: once, few, many, or a class if the clone is expanded.

cdr3_nt: TGCAGCGTTGCGCGGACAGGCAACTACGAGCAGTACTTC
cdr3_aa: CSVARTGNYEQYF
d_call: TRBD1
cdr3_length: 13
v_call: TRBV29-1
j_call: TRBJ2-7
clone_size: .

cdr3_nt: TGTGCCAGCAGCTTCGGAACAGGGCCTCGCTCTGGAAACACCATATATTTT
cdr3_aa: CASSFGTGPRSGNTIYF
d_call: .
cdr3_length: 17
v_call: TRBV7-9
j_call: TRBJ1-3
clone_size: once

cdr3_nt: TGTGCCAGCAGCCAAAGCCCGGGACACGCCGGCGAAAAACTGTTTTTT
cdr3_aa: CASSQSPGHAGEKLFF
d_call: .
cdr3_length: 16
v_call: TRBV3-1/TRBV3-2
j_call: TRBJ1-4
clone_size: .

cdr3_nt: TGTGCCAGTAGTCCCGAGGGGGGGATATCCTACGAGCAGTACTTC
cdr3_aa: CASSPEGGISYEQYF
d_call: .
cdr3_length: 15
v_call: TRBV19
j_call: TRBJ2-7
clone_size: .

cdr3_nt: TGTGCCAGCAGCGTAGGGCAGGGTGGTGGAAACACCATATATTTT
cdr3_aa: CASSVGQGGGNTIYF
d_call: .
cdr3_length: 15
v_call: TRBV9
j_call: TRBJ1-3
clone_size: .

cdr3_nt: TGTGCCAGTAGTCTCGGGACAGGCCTGTACTCTGGAAACACCATATATTTT
cdr3_aa: CASSLGTGLYSGNTIYF
d_call: TRBD1
cdr3_length: 17
v_call: TRBV19
j_call: TRBJ1-3
clone_size: .

cdr3_nt: TGTGCCAGCAGCTCTAGGAGCAGGCGGATGGGGGCCAAAGAGACCCAGTACTTC
cdr3_aa: CASSSRSRRMGAKETQYF
d_call: .
cdr3_length: 18
v_call: TRBV7-9
j_call: TRBJ2-5
clone_size: once

cdr3_nt: TGTGCCAGCAGCGTAGATGCAGGGAACCAGCCCCAGCATTTT
cdr3_aa: CASSVDAGNQPQHF
d_call: .
cdr3_length: 14
v_call: TRBV9
j_call: TRBJ1-5
clone_size: .

cdr3_nt: TGTGCCAGCAGCTTAGATCAAAGGGGACAGAGCTACACCTTC
cdr3_aa: CASSLDQRGQSYTF
d_call: TRBD1
cdr3_length: 14
v_call: TRBV11-2
j_call: TRBJ1-2
clone_size: once

cdr3_nt: TGCGCCAGCAGCACGGGGGACTACGAGCAGTACTTC
cdr3_aa: CASSTGDYEQYF
d_call: .
cdr3_length: 12
v_call: TRBV4-1
j_call: TRBJ2-7
clone_size: few